These T cell receptor beta chains were read from a single sample in a study of T cells in Graves' hyperthyroidism and ophthalmopathy. Using its own MiXCR run on the multiplex PCR reads, TCRdb lists one record per CDR3 protein. The data contain some 600,000 distinct CDR3 sequences, approximately 15% of them singletons. The source material was blood. The receptors originated from a woman in her thirties with Graves' hyperthyroidism that later progressed to Graves' ophthalmopathy. Both conserved end residues are part of each CDR3. A D gene is named only where the DNA matches it firmly. Clone size, where shown, is once, few, many, or a class for clones that have expanded.

CDR3nt,CDR3aa,j_gene,d_gene,abundance,v_gene
TGCAGCGGTACAAAGACAGGGGAGGCCACTGAAGCTTTCTTT,CSGTKTGEATEAFF,TRBJ1-1,TRBD1,few,TRBV29-1
TGCAGTGCTAGTCGGGGGGCCTCCTACGAGCAGTACTTC,CSASRGASYEQYF,TRBJ2-7,.,.,TRBV20-1
TGTGCCAGCAGCTTGGCGAGGGGAGGGAGGACTGAAGCTTTCTTT,CASSLARGGRTEAFF,TRBJ1-1,.,many,TRBV7-9
TGTGCCAGCAGTCCGGGACAGGCCGTGGGGTCGGAGCAGTTCTTC,CASSPGQAVGSEQFF,TRBJ2-1,TRBD1,few,TRBV27
TGTGCCAGCAGTTTTGACCCAAGGGATGAAGCTTTCTTT,CASSFDPRDEAFF,TRBJ1-1,.,many,TRBV27
TGTGCCAGCCGACGACTAGCGGGAGGCAGAGTCCACGAGCAGTACTTC,CASRRLAGGRVHEQYF,TRBJ2-7,TRBD2,many,TRBV11-2
TGTGCCAGCAGCTTAACGGCAGGGACCTACAATGAGCAGTTCTTC,CASSLTAGTYNEQFF,TRBJ2-1,.,few,TRBV7-6
TGCGCCAGCAGCCTACTAGCGGTCTCCTACGAGCAGTACTTC,CASSLLAVSYEQYF,TRBJ2-7,TRBD2,few,TRBV5-1
TGTGCCAGCAGTGATGGACAGAAAAAAGGAAACACCATATATTTT,CASSDGQKKGNTIYF,TRBJ1-3,.,many,TRBV2
TGTGCCAGCAGCCCCCAGGGGAGGGAGACCCAGTACTTC,CASSPQGRETQYF,TRBJ2-5,.,many,TRBV11-2
TGTGCCAGCAGTGAGATTGGGACCGGGAATGAAAAACTGTTTTTT,CASSEIGTGNEKLFF,TRBJ1-4,.,many,TRBV2
TGTGCCAGCAGCTTAATAATTACATCCGAGCAGTACTTC,CASSLIITSEQYF,TRBJ2-7,.,few,TRBV7-2
TGTGCCAGCGGGAGGGGGAGGGGCCACTACAATGAGCAGTTCTTC,CASGRGRGHYNEQFF,TRBJ2-1,.,many,TRBV2
TGCAGTGCAGGACAGGGATCGTCCGATAGCAATCAGCCCCAGCATTTT,CSAGQGSSDSNQPQHF,TRBJ1-5,TRBD1,many,TRBV20-1
TGTGCCAGCAGTTTTCGGCCCAACAATCAGCCCCAGCATTTT,CASSFRPNNQPQHF,TRBJ1-5,.,many,TRBV12-3/TRBV12-4
TGTGCCTGGAGTATAGTGATCCAAGGCGAGCAGTACTTC,CAWSIVIQGEQYF,TRBJ2-7,.,few,TRBV30
TGTGCCAGCAGTCTCCGTAGTGGGGCCGGGGAGCTGTTTTTT,CASSLRSGAGELFF,TRBJ2-2,.,many,TRBV12-3/TRBV12-4
TGCAGTGCTAGATCCCCTAGACCCCCAAGCACAGATACGCAGTATTTT,CSARSPRPPSTDTQYF,TRBJ2-3,.,many,TRBV20-1
TGCGCCAGCAGAGGACTAGCGGGAGGGTGGTACGAGCAGTACTTC,CASRGLAGGWYEQYF,TRBJ2-7,TRBD2,.,TRBV5-1
TGTGCCAGCACGGAAGGGGGAAAACTGTTTTTT,CASTEGGKLFF,TRBJ1-4,.,many,TRBV28
TGTGCCAGCTCACCAGGACAGGGGTTAGCCTATGGCTACACCTTC,CASSPGQGLAYGYTF,TRBJ1-2,TRBD1,many,TRBV18
TGCAGTGCTAGAGACCTAAGACGGAATCAGCCCCAGCATTTT,CSARDLRRNQPQHF,TRBJ1-5,.,once,TRBV20-1
TGTGCCAGCAGACCAAACGGAGGGGGCTCCCTTGAAGCTTTCTTT,CASRPNGGGSLEAFF,TRBJ1-1,TRBD1,many,TRBV12-3/TRBV12-4
TGCAGTGCTAGAGACCCGACCGCCCAGAACACTGAAGCTTTCTTT,CSARDPTAQNTEAFF,TRBJ1-1,.,many,TRBV20-1
TGTGCCAGCAGCCCGGACAGGGGTAAAGCTTTCTTT,CASSPDRGKAFF,TRBJ1-1,TRBD1,many,TRBV12-3/TRBV12-4
TGTGCCAGCAGCGTAGGACCCTCCCGCACAGATACGCAGTATTTT,CASSVGPSRTDTQYF,TRBJ2-3,.,many,TRBV9
TGTGCCAGCAGAAACCAGGGCGCCGGGAACACCATATATTTT,CASRNQGAGNTIYF,TRBJ1-3,.,many,TRBV2
TGTGCCAGTAGGTCGGGACAGGGGGCTTACGAGCAGTACTTC,CASRSGQGAYEQYF,TRBJ2-7,TRBD1,many,TRBV19
TGCAGCGTTGGTGGGTTACTTCTTAGCTCCTACAATGAGCAGTTCTTC,CSVGGLLLSSYNEQFF,TRBJ2-1,.,few,TRBV29-1
TGTGCCAGCAGCATTAGGACAGGGGCTTGGTCCAATTCACCCCTCCACTTT,CASSIRTGAWSNSPLHF,TRBJ1-6,TRBD1,.,TRBV11-2
TGTGCCAGCAGTTACTCGGACACCGAGTCCGATACGCAGTATTTT,CASSYSDTESDTQYF,TRBJ2-3,.,many,TRBV6-6
TGTGCCAGCAGTCCCGGGACAGGGAGTACCAATCAGCCCCAGCATTTT,CASSPGTGSTNQPQHF,TRBJ1-5,TRBD1,few,TRBV27
TGTGCCAGCAGCCAAAACCACGGACAGGACCATGAAAAACTGTTTTTT,CASSQNHGQDHEKLFF,TRBJ1-4,TRBD1,many,TRBV7-9
TGTGCCAGCAGCTTGGAGGACATATTCAACACTGAAGCTTTCTTT,CASSLEDIFNTEAFF,TRBJ1-1,.,many,TRBV5-5
TGTGCCAGCAGCGGGGATCCCTACAATGAGCAGTTCTTC,CASSGDPYNEQFF,TRBJ2-1,.,.,TRBV7-2
TGTGCCAGCAGTAGGGGGCAGGGTGGCCAAGAGACCCAGTACTTC,CASSRGQGGQETQYF,TRBJ2-5,TRBD1,.,TRBV28
TGTGCCAGCAGCCACTCCAACACCTACGAGCAGTACTTC,CASSHSNTYEQYF,TRBJ2-7,.,many,TRBV7-2
TGTGCCAGCCGAGATAGAGGGTACAATGAGCAGTTCTTC,CASRDRGYNEQFF,TRBJ2-1,.,few,TRBV27
TGTGCCTGGAGTATGCCCCCGACTAGCTTCTCCTACAATGAGCAGTTCTTC,CAWSMPPTSFSYNEQFF,TRBJ2-1,TRBD2,many,TRBV30
TGTGCCACCAGCCTCCGGGGAACGTACAATGAGCAGTTCTTC,CATSLRGTYNEQFF,TRBJ2-1,.,few,TRBV24-1
TGTGCCAGCAGCTTAGGGGAGCGCAGCGGTGATACGCAGTATTTT,CASSLGERSGDTQYF,TRBJ2-3,.,many,TRBV11-3
TGCAGTGCTAGAAGTGTCTCTTCTGGGGCCAACGTCCTGACTTTC,CSARSVSSGANVLTF,TRBJ2-6,.,few,TRBV20-1
TGCAGCGTTGAAGGAAAGGGATTTCCGAATAGCAATCAGCCCCAGCATTTT,CSVEGKGFPNSNQPQHF,TRBJ1-5,.,many,TRBV29-1
TGTGCCAGCAGCCGGGTCCAAGGGGCCGGGGAGCTGTTTTTT,CASSRVQGAGELFF,TRBJ2-2,.,many,TRBV3-1
TGTGCCAGCAGTTTAACCCCCCTAGCGGCTAAAAGAAGCTACGAGCAGTACTTC,CASSLTPLAAKRSYEQYF,TRBJ2-7,TRBD2,many,TRBV27
TGTGCCACCGGGAAGGAGGGGAACACTGAAGCTTTCTTT,CATGKEGNTEAFF,TRBJ1-1,.,many,TRBV24-1
TGTGCCAGCAGCCCCGGGACATTTAATGAAAAACTGTTTTTT,CASSPGTFNEKLFF,TRBJ1-4,.,many,TRBV28
TGTGCCAGCAGTGGCGAACTAGCGGTGGGGCAGTTCTTC,CASSGELAVGQFF,TRBJ2-1,TRBD2,many,TRBV27
TGTGCCACCAGCAGAGATCACTTACGGGACAGGGGTGGTGATGAGCAGTTCTTC,CATSRDHLRDRGGDEQFF,TRBJ2-1,TRBD1,many,TRBV15
TGCAGCGTTGAAGCAAGGGCTGAAGCTTTCTTT,CSVEARAEAFF,TRBJ1-1,.,many,TRBV29-1
TGTGCCTGGACCGAATCTGCAGATACGCAGTATTTT,CAWTESADTQYF,TRBJ2-3,.,many,TRBV30
TGTGCCAGCAGCCTTTTCAGGGGGTCCCTGAACACTGAAGCTTTCTTT,CASSLFRGSLNTEAFF,TRBJ1-1,TRBD1,many,TRBV28
TGTGCCAGCAGCTTAGCGACAGTCCCCTCTGGAAACACCATATATTTT,CASSLATVPSGNTIYF,TRBJ1-3,.,few,TRBV7-8